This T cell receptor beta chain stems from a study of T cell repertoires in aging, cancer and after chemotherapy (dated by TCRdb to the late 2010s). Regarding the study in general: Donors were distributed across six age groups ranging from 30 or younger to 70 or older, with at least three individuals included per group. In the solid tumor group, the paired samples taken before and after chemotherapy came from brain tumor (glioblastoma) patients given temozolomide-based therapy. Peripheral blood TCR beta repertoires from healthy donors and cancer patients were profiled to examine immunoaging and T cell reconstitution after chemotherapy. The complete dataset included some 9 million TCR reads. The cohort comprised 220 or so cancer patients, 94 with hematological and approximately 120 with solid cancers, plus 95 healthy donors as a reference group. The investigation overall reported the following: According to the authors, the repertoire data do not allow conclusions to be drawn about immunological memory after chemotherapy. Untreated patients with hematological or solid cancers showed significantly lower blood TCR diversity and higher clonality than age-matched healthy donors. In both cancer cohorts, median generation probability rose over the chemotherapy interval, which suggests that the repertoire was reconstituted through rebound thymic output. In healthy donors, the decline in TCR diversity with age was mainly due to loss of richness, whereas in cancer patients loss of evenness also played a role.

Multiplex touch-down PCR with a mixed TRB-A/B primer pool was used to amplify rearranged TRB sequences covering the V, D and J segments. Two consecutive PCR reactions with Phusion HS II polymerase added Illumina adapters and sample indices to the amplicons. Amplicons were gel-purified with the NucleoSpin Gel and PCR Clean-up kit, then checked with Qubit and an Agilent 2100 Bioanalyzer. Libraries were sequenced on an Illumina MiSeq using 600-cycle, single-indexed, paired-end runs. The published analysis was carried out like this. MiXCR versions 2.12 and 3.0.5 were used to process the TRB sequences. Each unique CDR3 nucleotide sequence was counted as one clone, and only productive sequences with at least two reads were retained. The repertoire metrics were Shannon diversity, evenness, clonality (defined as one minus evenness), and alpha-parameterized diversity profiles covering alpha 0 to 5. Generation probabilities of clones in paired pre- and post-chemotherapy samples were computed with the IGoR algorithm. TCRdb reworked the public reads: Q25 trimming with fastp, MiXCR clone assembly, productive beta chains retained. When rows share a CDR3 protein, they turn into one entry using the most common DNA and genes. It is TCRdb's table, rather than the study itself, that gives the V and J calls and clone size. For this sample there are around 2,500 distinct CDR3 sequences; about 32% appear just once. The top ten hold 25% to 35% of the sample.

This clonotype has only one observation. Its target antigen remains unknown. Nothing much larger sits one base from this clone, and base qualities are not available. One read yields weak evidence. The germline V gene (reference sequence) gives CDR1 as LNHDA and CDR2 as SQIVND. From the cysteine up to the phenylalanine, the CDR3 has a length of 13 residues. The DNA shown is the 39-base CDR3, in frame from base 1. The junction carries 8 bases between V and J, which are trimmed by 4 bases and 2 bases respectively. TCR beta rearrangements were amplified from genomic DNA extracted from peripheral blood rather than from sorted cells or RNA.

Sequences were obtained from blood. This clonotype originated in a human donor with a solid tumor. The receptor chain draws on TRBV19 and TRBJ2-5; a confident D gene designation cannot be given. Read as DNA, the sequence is TGTGCCAGTAGTAACAGTAGGCAAGAGACCCAGTACTTC. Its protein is CASSNSRQETQYF.